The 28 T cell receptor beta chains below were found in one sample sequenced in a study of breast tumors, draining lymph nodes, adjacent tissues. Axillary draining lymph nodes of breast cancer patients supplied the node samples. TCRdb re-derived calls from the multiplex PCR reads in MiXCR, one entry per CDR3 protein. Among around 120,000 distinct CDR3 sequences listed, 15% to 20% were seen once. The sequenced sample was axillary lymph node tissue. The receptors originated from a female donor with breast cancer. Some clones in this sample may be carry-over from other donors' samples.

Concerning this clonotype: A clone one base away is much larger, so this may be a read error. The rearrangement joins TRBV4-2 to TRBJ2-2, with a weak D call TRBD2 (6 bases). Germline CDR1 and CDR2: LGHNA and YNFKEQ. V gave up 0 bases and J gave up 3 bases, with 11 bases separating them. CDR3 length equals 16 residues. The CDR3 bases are TGTGCCAGCAGCCAAGATGCGGGATGGGACACCGGGGAGCTGTTTTTT. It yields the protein CASSQDAGWDTGELFF.

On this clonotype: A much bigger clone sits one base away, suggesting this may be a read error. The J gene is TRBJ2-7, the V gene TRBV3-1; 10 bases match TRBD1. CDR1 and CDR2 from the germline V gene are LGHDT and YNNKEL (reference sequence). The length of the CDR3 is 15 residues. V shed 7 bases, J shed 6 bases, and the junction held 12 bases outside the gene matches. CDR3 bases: TGTGCCAGCAACTTAAAGGGGACAGGGGAGGCCGAGCAGTACTTC. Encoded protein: CASNLKGTGEAEQYF.

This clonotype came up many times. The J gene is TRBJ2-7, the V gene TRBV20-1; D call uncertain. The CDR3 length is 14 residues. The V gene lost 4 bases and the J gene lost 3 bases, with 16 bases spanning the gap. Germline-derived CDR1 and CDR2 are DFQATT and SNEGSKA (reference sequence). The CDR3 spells CSANIQVRSYEQYF. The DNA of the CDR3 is TGCAGTGCTAATATTCAGGTCAGGAGCTACGAGCAGTACTTC.

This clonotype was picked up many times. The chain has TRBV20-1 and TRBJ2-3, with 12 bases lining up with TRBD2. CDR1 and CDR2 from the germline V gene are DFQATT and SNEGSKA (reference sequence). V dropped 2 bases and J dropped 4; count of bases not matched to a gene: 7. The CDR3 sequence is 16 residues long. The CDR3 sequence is CSARTPTSGGSDTQYF. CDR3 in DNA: TGCAGTGCTAGAACACCGACTAGCGGGGGCTCAGATACGCAGTATTTT.

The CDR3 sequence: CSARGDKNQPQHF. The DNA of the CDR3 is TGCAGTGCTAGAGGGGACAAAAATCAGCCCCAGCATTTT. The rearrangement uses TRBV20-1 and TRBJ1-5; possible D gene TRBD1, 6 bases. The CDR3 runs to 13 residues. V was pared by 1 base and J by 4 bases, with 8 bases between. Per the germline V gene, CDR1 is DFQATT and CDR2 is SNEGSKA (reference sequence).

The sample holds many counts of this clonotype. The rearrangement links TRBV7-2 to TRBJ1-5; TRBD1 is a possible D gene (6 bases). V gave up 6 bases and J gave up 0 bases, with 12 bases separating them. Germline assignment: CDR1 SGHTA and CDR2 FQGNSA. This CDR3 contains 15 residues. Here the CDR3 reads CASRPDSYSNQPQHF. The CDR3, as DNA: TGTGCCAGCAGACCGGACAGTTATAGCAATCAGCCCCAGCATTTT.

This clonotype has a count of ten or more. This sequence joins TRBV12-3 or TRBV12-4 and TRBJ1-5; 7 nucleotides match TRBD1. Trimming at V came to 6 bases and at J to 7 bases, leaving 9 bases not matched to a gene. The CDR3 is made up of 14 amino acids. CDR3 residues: CASRAGTVGQPQHF. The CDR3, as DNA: TGTGCCAGCAGAGCAGGGACAGTAGGCCAGCCCCAGCATTTT.

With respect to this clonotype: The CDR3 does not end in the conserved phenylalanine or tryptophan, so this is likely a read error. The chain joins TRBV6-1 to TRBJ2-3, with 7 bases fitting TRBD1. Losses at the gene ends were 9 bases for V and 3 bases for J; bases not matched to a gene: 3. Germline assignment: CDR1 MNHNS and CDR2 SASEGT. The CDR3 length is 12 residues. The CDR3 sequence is CASEGATDTQYL. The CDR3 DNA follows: TGTGCCAGTGAGGGGGCGACAGATACGCAGTATCTT.

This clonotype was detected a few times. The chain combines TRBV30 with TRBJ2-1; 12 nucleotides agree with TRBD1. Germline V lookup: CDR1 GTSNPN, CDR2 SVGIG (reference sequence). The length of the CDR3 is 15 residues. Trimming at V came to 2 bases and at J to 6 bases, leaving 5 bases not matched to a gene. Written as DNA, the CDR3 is TGTGCCTGGAGTCCCCGGGACAGGGGGCTCAATGAGCAGTTCTTC. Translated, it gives CAWSPRDRGLNEQFF.

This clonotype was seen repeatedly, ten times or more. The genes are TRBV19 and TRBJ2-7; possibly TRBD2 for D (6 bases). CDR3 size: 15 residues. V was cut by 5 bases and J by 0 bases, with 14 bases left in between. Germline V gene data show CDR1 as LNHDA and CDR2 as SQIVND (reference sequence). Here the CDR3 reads CASSPGLVSSYEQYF. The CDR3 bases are TGTGCCAGTAGTCCGGGACTTGTAAGCTCCTACGAGCAGTACTTC.

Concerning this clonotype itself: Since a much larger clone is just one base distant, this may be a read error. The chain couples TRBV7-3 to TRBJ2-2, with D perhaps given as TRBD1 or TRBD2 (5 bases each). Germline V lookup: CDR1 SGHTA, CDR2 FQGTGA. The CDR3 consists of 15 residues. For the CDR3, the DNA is TGTGCCAGCAGCTCTACAGGTGGAAACACCGGGGAGCTGTTGTTT. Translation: CASSSTGGNTGELLF.

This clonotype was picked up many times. This CDR3 is CASSVVGDGELFF. CDR3 nucleotide sequence: TGTGCCAGCAGCGTAGTGGGCGACGGGGAGCTGTTTTTT. V is TRBV9 and J is TRBJ2-2; D remains unclear. The length of the CDR3 is 13 residues. V was clipped by 0 bases and J by 7 bases, with 7 bases between them. In germline, CDR1 is SGDLS, CDR2 YYNGEE.

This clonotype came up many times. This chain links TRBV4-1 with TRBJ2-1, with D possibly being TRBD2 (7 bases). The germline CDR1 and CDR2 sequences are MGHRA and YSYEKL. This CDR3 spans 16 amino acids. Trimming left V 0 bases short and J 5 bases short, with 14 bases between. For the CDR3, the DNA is TGCGCCAGCAGCCAAGATCGCGGGGGCTGGGACAATGAGCAGTTCTTC. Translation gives CASSQDRGGWDNEQFF.

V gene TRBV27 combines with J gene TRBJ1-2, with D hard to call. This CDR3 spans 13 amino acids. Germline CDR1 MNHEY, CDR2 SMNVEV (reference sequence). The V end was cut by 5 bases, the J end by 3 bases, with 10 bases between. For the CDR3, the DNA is TGTGCCAGCAGTACCAGAAGGGACTATGGCTACACCTTC. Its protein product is CASSTRRDYGYTF.

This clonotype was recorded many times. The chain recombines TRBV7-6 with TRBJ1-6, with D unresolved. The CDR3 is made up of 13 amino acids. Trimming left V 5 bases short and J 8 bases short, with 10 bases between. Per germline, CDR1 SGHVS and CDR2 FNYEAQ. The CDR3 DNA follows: TGTGCCAGCAGCCCAACCTACGATTCACCCCTCCACTTT. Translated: CASSPTYDSPLHF.

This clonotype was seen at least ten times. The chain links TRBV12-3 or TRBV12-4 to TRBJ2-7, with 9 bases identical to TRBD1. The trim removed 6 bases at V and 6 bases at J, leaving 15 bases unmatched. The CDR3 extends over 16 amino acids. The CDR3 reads CASRVNLGQGVSEQYF. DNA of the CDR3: TGTGCCAGCAGGGTCAACCTGGGACAGGGAGTTTCCGAGCAGTACTTC.

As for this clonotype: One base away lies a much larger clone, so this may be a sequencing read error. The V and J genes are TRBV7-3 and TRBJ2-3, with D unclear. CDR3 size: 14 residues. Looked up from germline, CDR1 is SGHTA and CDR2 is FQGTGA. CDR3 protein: CASSLVIGLDAQYF. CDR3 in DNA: TGTGCCAGCAGCTTAGTCATAGGGTTAGATGCGCAGTATTTT.

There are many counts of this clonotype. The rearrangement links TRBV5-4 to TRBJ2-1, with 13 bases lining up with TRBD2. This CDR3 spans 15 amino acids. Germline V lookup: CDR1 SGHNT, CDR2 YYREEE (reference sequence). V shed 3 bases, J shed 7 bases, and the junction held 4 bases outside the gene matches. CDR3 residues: CASSSGLAGLNEQFF. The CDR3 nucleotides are TGTGCCAGCAGCTCGGGACTAGCGGGATTGAATGAGCAGTTCTTC.

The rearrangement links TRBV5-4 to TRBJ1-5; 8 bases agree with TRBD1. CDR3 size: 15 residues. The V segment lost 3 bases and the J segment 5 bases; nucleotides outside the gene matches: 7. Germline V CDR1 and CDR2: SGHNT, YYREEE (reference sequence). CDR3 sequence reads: CASSSDREGDQPQHF. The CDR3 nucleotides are TGTGCCAGCAGCTCGGACAGGGAAGGGGATCAGCCCCAGCATTTT.

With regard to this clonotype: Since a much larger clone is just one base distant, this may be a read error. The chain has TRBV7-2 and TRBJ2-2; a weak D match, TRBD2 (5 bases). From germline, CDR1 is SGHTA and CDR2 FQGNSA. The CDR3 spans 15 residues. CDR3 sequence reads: CASSYEGRNIGKLFF. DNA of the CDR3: TGTGCCAGCAGCTACGAAGGGAGAAATATCGGGAAGCTGTTTTTT.

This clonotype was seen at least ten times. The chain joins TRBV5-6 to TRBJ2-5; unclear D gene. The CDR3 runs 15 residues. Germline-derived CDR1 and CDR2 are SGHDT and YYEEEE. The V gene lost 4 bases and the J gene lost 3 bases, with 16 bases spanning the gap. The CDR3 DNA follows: TGTGCCAGCAGCCCCCCTTCAGCTGAAAAAGAGACCCAGTACTTC. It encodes CASSPPSAEKETQYF.

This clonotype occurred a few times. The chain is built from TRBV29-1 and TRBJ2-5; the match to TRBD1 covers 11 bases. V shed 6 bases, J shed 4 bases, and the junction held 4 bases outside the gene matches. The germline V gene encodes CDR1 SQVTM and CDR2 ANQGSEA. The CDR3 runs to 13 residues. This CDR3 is CSVLDRGPETQYF. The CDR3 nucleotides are TGCAGCGTCCTGGACAGGGGGCCAGAGACCCAGTACTTC. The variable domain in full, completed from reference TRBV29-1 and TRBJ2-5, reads SAVISQKPSRDICQRGTSLTIQCQVDSQVTMMFWYRQQPGQSLTLIATANQGSEATYESGFVIDKFPISRPNLTFSTLTVSNMSPEDSSIYLCSVLDRGPETQYFGPGTRLLVL.

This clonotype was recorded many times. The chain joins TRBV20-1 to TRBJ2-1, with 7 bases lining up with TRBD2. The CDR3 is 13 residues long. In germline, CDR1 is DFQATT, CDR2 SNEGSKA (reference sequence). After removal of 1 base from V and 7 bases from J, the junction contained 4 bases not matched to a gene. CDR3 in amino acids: CSARGLAANEQFF. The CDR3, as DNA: TGCAGTGCTAGAGGGCTAGCGGCAAATGAGCAGTTCTTC.

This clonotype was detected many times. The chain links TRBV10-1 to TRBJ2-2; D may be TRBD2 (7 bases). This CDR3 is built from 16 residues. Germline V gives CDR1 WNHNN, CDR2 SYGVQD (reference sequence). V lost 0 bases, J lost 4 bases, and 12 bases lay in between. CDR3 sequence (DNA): TGCGCCAGCAGTGAGTCTAGGGGGGGCTTCACCGGGGAGCTGTTTTTT. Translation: CASSESRGGFTGELFF.

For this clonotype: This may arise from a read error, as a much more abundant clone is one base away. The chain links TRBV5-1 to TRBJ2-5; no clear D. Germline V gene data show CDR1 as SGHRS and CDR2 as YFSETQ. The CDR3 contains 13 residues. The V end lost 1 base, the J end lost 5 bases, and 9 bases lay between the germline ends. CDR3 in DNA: TGCGCCAGCAGCTTGAGGGCCGGGGAGACCCAGTACTTC. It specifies CASSLRAGETQYF.

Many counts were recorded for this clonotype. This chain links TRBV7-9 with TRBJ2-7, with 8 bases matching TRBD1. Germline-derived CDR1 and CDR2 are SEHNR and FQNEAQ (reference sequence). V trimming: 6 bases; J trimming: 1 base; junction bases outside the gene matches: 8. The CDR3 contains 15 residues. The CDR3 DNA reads TGTGCCAGCAGAAAGGGGACAGGAGGATCCTACGAGCAGTACTTC. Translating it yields CASRKGTGGSYEQYF. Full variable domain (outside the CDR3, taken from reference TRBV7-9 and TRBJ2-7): DTGVSQNPRHKITKRGQNVTFRCDPISEHNRLYWYRQTLGQGPEFLTYFQNEAQLEKSRLLSDRFSAERPKGSFSTLEIQRTEQGDSAMYLCASRKGTGGSYEQYFGPGTRLTVT.

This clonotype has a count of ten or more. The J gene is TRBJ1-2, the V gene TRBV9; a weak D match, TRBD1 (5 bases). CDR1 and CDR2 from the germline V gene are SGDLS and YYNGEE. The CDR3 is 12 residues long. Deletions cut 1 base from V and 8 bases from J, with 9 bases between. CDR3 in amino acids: CASSVSGVGYTF. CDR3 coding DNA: TGTGCCAGCAGCGTATCGGGGGTCGGCTACACCTTC.

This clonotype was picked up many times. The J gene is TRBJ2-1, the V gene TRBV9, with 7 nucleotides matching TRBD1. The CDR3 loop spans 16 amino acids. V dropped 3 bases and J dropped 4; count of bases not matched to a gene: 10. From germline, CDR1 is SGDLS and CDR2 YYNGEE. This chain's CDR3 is CASSADTTGLYNEQFF. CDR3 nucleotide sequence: TGTGCCAGCAGCGCAGACACGACAGGGCTATACAATGAGCAGTTCTTC.